The 30 T cell receptor beta chains below were found in one sample sequenced in a study of control samples from healthy donors and cancer patients (dated by TCRdb to between 2020 and 2021). Libraries were prepared through the immunoSEQ multiplex PCR assay. TCRdb stores this immuneACCESS table with in-frame sequences only. Part of the clones is absent; in the studies checked, under half of the shortfall reflects unresolved V genes, and no reason is known for the rest. The sample records 400,000 to 450,000 clones, 75% to 95% of which are singletons. The top ten clones comprise around 6.8% of the sample. The source material was PBMCs. Source of these receptors: a man aged 40-50 years with head and neck cancer.

Turning to this clone: Other nucleotide sequences from this sample produce the same CDR3. This chain links TRBV3-1 (or the pseudogene TRBV3-2) with TRBJ1-1; D unclear. The CDR3 covers 11 residues. Germline lookup yields CDR1 LGHDT and CDR2 YNNKEL (reference sequence). V gave up 1 base and J gave up 8 bases, with 5 bases separating them. CDR3 in amino acids: CASSQGREAFF. The CDR3 DNA sequence: TGTGCCAGCAGCCAAGGCCGGGAAGCTTTCTTT.

This chain uses TRBV2 with TRBJ2-1; 8 bases align to TRBD1. Germline V CDR1 and CDR2: SNHLY, FYNNEI. The length of the CDR3 is 14 residues. V was pared by 8 bases and J by 7 bases, with 10 bases of the junction left unmatched. Here the CDR3 DNA reads TGTGCCAGCGGGGGCCGGGACAGGATGAATGAGCAGTTCTTC. This encodes CASGGRDRMNEQFF.

A few counts support this clone. V usage is TRBV5-1 and J usage is TRBJ1-4, with D unresolved. The germline CDR1 and CDR2 sequences are SGHRS and YFSETQ. CDR3 size: 14 residues. With 0 bases removed from V and 14 bases from J, the gap between germline ends came to 17 bases. The CDR3 nucleotides read TGCGCCAGCAGCTTGGACTTCCAGGTGTACGGGCTGTTTTTT. Translation: CASSLDFQVYGLFF. Using reference TRBV5-1 and TRBJ1-4 for the parts outside the CDR3, the full variable domain is KAGVTQTPRYLIKTRGQQVTLSCSPISGHRSVSWYQQTPGQGLQFLFEYFSETQRNKGNFPGRFSGRQFSNSRSEMNVSTLELGDSALYLCASSLDFQVYGLFFGSGTQLSVL.

The chain combines TRBV24-1 with TRBJ2-7; D may be TRBD1 (7 bases). This CDR3 is 13 amino acids long. Trimming pared 4 bases from V and 7 bases from J, leaving 13 bases between. Germline-derived CDR1 and CDR2 are KGHDR and SFDVKD. The CDR3 coding sequence is TGTGCCACCAGTGACCCCAGGGGGAGGGAGCAGTACTTC. It yields the protein CATSDPRGREQYF.

The V call is TRBV28, the J call TRBJ2-7; TRBD2 agrees at 9 bases. Trimming cost V 6 bases and J 4 bases; bases outside gene matches: 10. The CDR3 runs 15 residues. The germline CDR1 and CDR2 sequences are MDHEN and SYDVKM. CDR3 nucleotides: TGTGCCAGCAGGAAGACTAGCGGAAGGGTTTACGAGCAGTACTTC. It encodes CASRKTSGRVYEQYF. The whole variable domain, filled in from reference TRBV28 and TRBJ2-7, reads DVKVTQSSRYLVKRTGEKVFLECVQDMDHENMFWYRQDPGLGLRLIYFSYDVKMKEKGDIPEGYSVSREKKERFSLILESASTNQTSMYLCASRKTSGRVYEQYFGPGTRLTVT.

V and J are TRBV7-8 and TRBJ1-2; D is perhaps TRBD1 (5 bases). The V gene's germline CDR1 is SGHVS and CDR2 FQNEAQ. The CDR3 has 13 residues. With 1 base removed from V and 7 bases from J, the gap between germline ends came to 10 bases. CDR3 nucleotide sequence: TGTGCCAGCAGCTTAGTAGGGGAACCTGGCTACACCTTC. It encodes CASSLVGEPGYTF.

The chain combines TRBV11-1 with TRBJ2-7, with TRBD1 identical over 7 bases. Germline V lookup: CDR1 SGHAT, CDR2 FQDESV (reference sequence). V was pared by 6 bases and J by 5 bases, with 10 bases of the junction left unmatched. The CDR3 length is 14 residues. The CDR3 nucleotides read TGTGCCAGCAGATTTGGACAGGTACCTCACGAGCAGTACTTC. It yields the protein CASRFGQVPHEQYF.

The J gene is TRBJ1-1, the V gene TRBV20-1; TRBD1 might be the D (5 bases). Germline CDR1 DFQATT, CDR2 SNEGSKA (reference sequence). This CDR3 is 12 amino acids long. V lost 3 bases and J 7 bases, leaving 12 bases between the germline ends. The CDR3 nucleotides read TGCAGTGCTAGTACAGGCGCAATTGAAGCTTTCTTT. Protein: CSASTGAIEAFF.

This chain joins TRBV9 and TRBJ2-7; the D gene could be TRBD1 or TRBD2 (5 bases each). V lost 4 bases to trimming and J lost 5 bases, with 16 bases between them. The CDR3 runs 14 residues. Per the germline V gene, CDR1 is SGDLS and CDR2 is YYNGEE. The CDR3 coding sequence is TGTGCCAGCAGCTTGGGGGACCCCGCAGACGAGCAGTACTTC. Encoded protein: CASSLGDPADEQYF.

The chain recombines TRBV4-3 with TRBJ2-2; 10 positions agree with TRBD2. The CDR3 runs to 18 residues. Germline trimming cut 4 bases from V and 0 bases from J; bases unmatched to any gene: 8. Germline values: CDR1 LGHNA, CDR2 YSLEER. CDR3 protein: CASSPQLAGDPNTGELFF. The CDR3 DNA follows: TGCGCCAGCAGCCCCCAGCTAGCGGGGGACCCGAACACCGGGGAGCTGTTTTTT.

The gene calls are TRBV27 and TRBJ2-7; TRBD2 is a possible D gene (6 bases). CDR1 is MNHEY and CDR2 is SMNVEV in the germline V gene (reference sequence). The CDR3 sequence is 13 residues long. Trimming removed 2 bases at V and 7 bases at J, with 12 bases between. The CDR3 is CASSLGGLSEQYF. In nucleotides, the CDR3 is TGTGCCAGCAGTTTAGGGGGGTTGAGTGAGCAGTACTTC.

The rearrangement uses TRBV12-3 or TRBV12-4 and TRBJ2-5, with D unresolved. V gave up 6 bases and J gave up 5 bases, with 13 bases separating them. This CDR3 spans 13 amino acids. For the CDR3, the DNA is TGTGCCAGCAGCCCTCCTGGAGTGGAGACCCAGTACTTC. Protein product: CASSPPGVETQYF.

The chain joins TRBV7-2 to TRBJ1-1, with 7 positions matching TRBD1. Trimming cost V 5 bases and J 0 bases; bases outside gene matches: 3. Germline V CDR1 and CDR2: SGHTA, FQGNSA. The length of the CDR3 is 14 residues. The CDR3 here is CASSRDRVNTEAFF. For the CDR3, the DNA is TGTGCCAGCAGCCGCGACAGGGTGAACACTGAAGCTTTCTTT.

The chain recombines TRBV28 with TRBJ2-1; 8 bases fit TRBD2. Germline V gene sequence: CDR1 MDHEN, CDR2 SYDVKM. The CDR3 is made up of 15 amino acids. Unmatched junction bases numbered 5, after V lost 6 bases and J lost 1 base. The CDR3 DNA is TGTGCCAGCAGCCTAAGCGGGAGTTCCTACAATGAGCAGTTCTTC. The encoded protein is CASSLSGSSYNEQFF.

The chain is built from TRBV27 and TRBJ2-7; 8 positions agree with TRBD1. V gave up 5 bases and J gave up 5 bases; unmatched junction bases: 8. From germline, CDR1 is MNHEY and CDR2 SMNVEV (reference sequence). CDR3 size: 14 residues. The CDR3 coding sequence is TGTGCCAGCAGTCCCCACCTACAGGGGGACGAGCAGTACTTC. Translation: CASSPHLQGDEQYF.

V and J are TRBV28 and TRBJ1-4; the D is unclear. The V gene's germline CDR1 is MDHEN and CDR2 SYDVKM. Deletions cut 2 bases from V and 7 bases from J, with 8 bases between. CDR3 length: 13 residues. The CDR3 loop reads CASSLVEVEKLFF. The CDR3 nucleotides are TGTGCCAGCAGTTTAGTAGAGGTTGAAAAACTGTTTTTT.

This chain joins TRBV6-5 and TRBJ1-5, with a tentative D call TRBD1 (5 bases). Looked up from germline, CDR1 is MNHEY and CDR2 is SVGAGI. Trimming took 2 bases from V and 7 from J, leaving 12 bases between them. There are 14 residues in the CDR3. CDR3 region: CASSYGGISQPQHF. CDR3 nucleotides: TGTGCCAGCAGTTACGGGGGGATTAGCCAGCCCCAGCATTTT.

The chain joins TRBV19 to TRBJ1-3, with D hard to call. Germline V lookup: CDR1 LNHDA, CDR2 SQIVND (reference sequence). The CDR3 length is 16 residues. Trimming left V 2 bases short and J 0 bases short, with 11 bases between. The CDR3 DNA reads TGTGCCAGTAGTATATCGGCGTGGGACTCTGGAAACACCATATATTTT. As protein: CASSISAWDSGNTIYF.

The V gene is TRBV29-1, the J gene TRBJ1-1, with D uncertain. The CDR3 extends over 14 amino acids. Trimming cost V 3 bases and J 11 bases, with 22 bases left between them. Germline loops: CDR1 SQVTM, CDR2 ANQGSEA. CDR3 bases: TGCAGCGTTGACGGCAGGCGTCCCCACATCACGGCTTTCTTT. Protein product: CSVDGRRPHITAFF. The variable domain in full, completed from reference TRBV29-1 and TRBJ1-1, reads SAVISQKPSRDICQRGTSLTIQCQVDSQVTMMFWYRQQPGQSLTLIATANQGSEATYESGFVIDKFPISRPNLTFSTLTVSNMSPEDSSIYLCSVDGRRPHITAFFGQGTRLTVV.

V is TRBV4-1 and J is TRBJ2-3, with TRBD2 matching 10 bases. CDR1 is MGHRA and CDR2 is YSYEKL in the germline V gene. The J segment lost 5 bases and the V segment lost 3 bases, leaving 26 bases of the junction unmatched. The CDR3 extends over 22 amino acids. CDR3 in amino acids: CASSHPMLVLPGSGRARDTQYF. DNA for the CDR3: TGCGCCAGCAGCCACCCCATGTTAGTCCTCCCCGGAAGCGGGAGGGCGAGAGATACGCAGTATTTT.

The chain uses TRBV7-9 and TRBJ1-2; 7 bases match TRBD1. The V and J ends lost 8 bases and 1 base, in that order; junction bases with no gene match: 4. Germline V CDR1 and CDR2: SEHNR, FQNEAQ (reference sequence). The CDR3 runs 13 residues. The CDR3: CASQGGDNYGYTF. The DNA of the CDR3 is TGTGCCAGCCAGGGGGGAGATAACTATGGCTACACCTTC.

CDR3 coding DNA: TGTGCCAGCAGCTGGGACAACGGAAACACCATATATTTT. It encodes CASSWDNGNTIYF. The chain couples TRBV5-6 to TRBJ1-3; D perhaps matches TRBD1 (6 bases). V was trimmed by 3 bases and J by 4 bases, leaving 8 bases between them. This CDR3 is built from 13 residues. Germline-derived CDR1 and CDR2 are SGHDT and YYEEEE.

A note on this clone: The junction does not match germline at one end; this may be a read error. This chain joins TRBV29-1 and TRBJ2-3, with 12 positions matching TRBD2. CDR1 is SQVTM and CDR2 is ANQGSEA in the germline V gene. The CDR3 is made up of 16 amino acids. Written as DNA, the CDR3 is TGCAGCGTTGGGGGTCGGACTAGCGGGACCACAAATACGCAGTATTTT. Translation gives CSVGGRTSGTTNTQYF.

This clone was detected once. The chain is built from TRBV5-1 and TRBJ2-5, with 9 bases lining up with TRBD2. Germline-derived CDR1 and CDR2 are SGHRS and YFSETQ. This CDR3 is built from 15 residues. V lost 4 bases and J lost 7; bases outside the gene matches: 11. The CDR3 protein is CASSPQAGGPVTQYF. The CDR3 DNA reads as TGCGCCAGCAGCCCCCAGGCGGGAGGGCCCGTGACCCAGTACTTC.

The chain joins TRBV27 to TRBJ2-6; D ambiguous. The CDR3 sequence is 15 residues long. Looked up from germline, CDR1 is MNHEY and CDR2 is SMNVEV (reference sequence). Trimming took off 5 bases at V and 4 bases at J, with 12 bases between the two ends. This CDR3 reads CASSGPGSGANVLTF. The CDR3 nucleotides read TGTGCCAGCAGTGGGCCTGGAAGCGGGGCCAACGTCCTGACTTTC.

In its sample, this clone was seen once. The chain joins TRBV20-1 to TRBJ1-5; 7 bases fit TRBD1. J lost 9 bases, V lost 3 bases, and 8 bases had no gene match. The germline V gene has CDR1 DFQATT and CDR2 SNEGSKA (reference sequence). The CDR3 contains 13 residues. The chain's CDR3 is CSASYRGLGPQHF. The DNA of the CDR3 is TGCAGTGCTAGTTACAGGGGACTTGGGCCCCAGCATTTT.

This clone was detected once. This chain uses TRBV28 with TRBJ1-1; 7 bases are shared with TRBD1. The CDR3 length is 15 residues. V lost 5 bases to trimming and J lost 1 base; unmatched junction nucleotides: 7. Germline V gives CDR1 MDHEN, CDR2 SYDVKM. The CDR3 DNA follows: TGTGCCAGCAGTCGCCCCGGGACAGCGAACACTGAAGCTTTCTTT. As protein: CASSRPGTANTEAFF.

The chain uses TRBV9 and TRBJ2-5; tentatively, D is TRBD1 (5 bases). This CDR3 is 14 amino acids long. Germline lookup yields CDR1 SGDLS and CDR2 YYNGEE. With 1 base removed from V and 5 bases from J, the gap between germline ends came to 12 bases. This chain's CDR3 is CASSVTSGFETQYF. The CDR3, as DNA: TGTGCCAGCAGCGTAACATCAGGGTTTGAGACCCAGTACTTC.

The rearrangement joins TRBV7-2 to TRBJ2-7, with TRBD1 matching over 9 bases. The junction had 5 bases not matched to a gene; V was cut back by 4 bases and J by 7 bases. CDR3 length equals 13 residues. Germline assignment: CDR1 SGHTA and CDR2 FQGNSA. Here the CDR3 DNA reads TGTGCCAGCAGCTCACAGGGGGCAGGAGAGCAGTACTTC. Translating gives CASSSQGAGEQYF.

This chain uses TRBV7-2 with TRBJ1-4; the D is unclear. CDR3 length equals 17 residues. Per the germline V gene, CDR1 is SGHTA and CDR2 is FQGNSA. The V end lost 2 bases, the J end lost 8 bases, and 21 bases lay between the germline ends. CDR3 residues: CASSLSLSFDTREKLFF. The CDR3 DNA follows: TGTGCCAGCAGCTTAAGTCTATCGTTTGACACGAGGGAAAAACTGTTTTTT. Full variable domain (missing parts from reference TRBV7-2 and TRBJ1-4): GAGVSQSPSNKVTEKGKDVELRCDPISGHTALYWYRQSLGQGLEFLIYFQGNSAPDKSGLPSDRFSAERTGGSVSTLTIQRTQQEDSAVYLCASSLSLSFDTREKLFFGSGTQLSVL.